This section outlines one TCR beta chain sequence together with its context. The source of the sample is a study of blood T cell repertoires in COVID-19. On the study more broadly: PBMCs, B-cell-depleted T cells, or T cells provided the cDNA or gDNA that made up the material.

Original data processing: Estimation of nucleated cell counts was performed using reference gene primer amplification. This table comes from immunoSEQ multiplex PCR, and its TCRdb copy is limited to in-frame clones, with some not included. V and J calls and clone size are those listed in that table; D and trimming were worked out from the DNA. The repertoire holds roughly 190,000 clones, with roughly four fifths as singletons. This CDR3 has 13 amino acids. J lost 5 bases, V lost 6 bases, and 7 bases had no gene match. The germline V gene has CDR1 SQVTM and CDR2 ANQGSEA. This chain uses TRBV29-1 with TRBJ1-1, with 9 nucleotides matching TRBD1. Input material: peripheral blood. The clonotype originates from a human donor with acute or convalescent COVID-19. The donor label of this sample is uncertain. CDR3 residues: CSVGTGSGTEAFF. The CDR3 nucleotides read TGCAGCGTCGGGACAGGGTCGGGAACTGAAGCTTTCTTT.